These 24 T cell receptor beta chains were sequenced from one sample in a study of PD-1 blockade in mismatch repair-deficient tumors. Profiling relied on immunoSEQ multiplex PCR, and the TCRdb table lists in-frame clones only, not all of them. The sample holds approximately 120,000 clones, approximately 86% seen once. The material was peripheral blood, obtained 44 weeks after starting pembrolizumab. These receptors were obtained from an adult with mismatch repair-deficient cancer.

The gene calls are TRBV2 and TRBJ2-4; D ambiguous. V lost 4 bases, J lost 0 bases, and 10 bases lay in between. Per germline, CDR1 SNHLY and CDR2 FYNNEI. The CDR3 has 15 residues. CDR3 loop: CASSGLAVAKNIQYF. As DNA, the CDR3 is TGTGCCAGCAGTGGTCTGGCAGTAGCCAAAAACATTCAGTACTTC.

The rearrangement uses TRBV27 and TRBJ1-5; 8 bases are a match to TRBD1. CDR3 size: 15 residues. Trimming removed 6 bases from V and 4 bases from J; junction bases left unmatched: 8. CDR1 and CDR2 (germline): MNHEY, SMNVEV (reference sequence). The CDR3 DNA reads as TGTGCCAGCAGAAAGCAGGGGGCGCGGAATCAGCCCCAGCATTTT. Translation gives CASRKQGARNQPQHF.

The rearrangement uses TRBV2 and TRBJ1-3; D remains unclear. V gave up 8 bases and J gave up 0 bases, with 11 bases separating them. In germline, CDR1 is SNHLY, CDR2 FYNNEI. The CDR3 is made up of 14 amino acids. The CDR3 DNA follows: TGTGCCAGCTGGGAGCCATACTCTGGAAACACCATATATTTT. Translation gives CASWEPYSGNTIYF.

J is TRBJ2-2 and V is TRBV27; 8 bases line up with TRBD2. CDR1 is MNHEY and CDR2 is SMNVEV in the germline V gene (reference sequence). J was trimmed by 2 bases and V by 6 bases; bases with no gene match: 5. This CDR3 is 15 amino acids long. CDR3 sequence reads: CASRRTSRNTGELFF. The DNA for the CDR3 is TGTGCCAGCAGGCGGACTAGCCGAAACACCGGGGAGCTGTTTTTT.

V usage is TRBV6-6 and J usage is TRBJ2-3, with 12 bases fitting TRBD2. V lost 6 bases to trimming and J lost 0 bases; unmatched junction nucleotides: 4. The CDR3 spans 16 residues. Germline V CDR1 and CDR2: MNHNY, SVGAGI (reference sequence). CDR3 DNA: TGTGCCAGCAGAAGACTAGCGGGAGTCAGCACAGATACGCAGTATTTT. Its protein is CASRRLAGVSTDTQYF.

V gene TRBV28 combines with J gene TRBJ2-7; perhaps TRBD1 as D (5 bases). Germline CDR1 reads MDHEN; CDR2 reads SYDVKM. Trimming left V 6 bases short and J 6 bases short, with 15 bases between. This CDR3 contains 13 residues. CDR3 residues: CASSQEQGPEQYF. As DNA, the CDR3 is TGTGCCAGCAGCCAAGAGCAGGGTCCCGAGCAGTACTTC.

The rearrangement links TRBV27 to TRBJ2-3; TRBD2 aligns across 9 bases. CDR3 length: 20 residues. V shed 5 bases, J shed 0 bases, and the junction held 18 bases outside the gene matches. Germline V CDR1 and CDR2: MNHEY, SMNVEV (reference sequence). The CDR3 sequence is CASSAASGKALLSSTDTQYF. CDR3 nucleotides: TGTGCCAGCAGTGCGGCTAGCGGGAAGGCTCTTTTAAGTAGCACAGATACGCAGTATTTT.

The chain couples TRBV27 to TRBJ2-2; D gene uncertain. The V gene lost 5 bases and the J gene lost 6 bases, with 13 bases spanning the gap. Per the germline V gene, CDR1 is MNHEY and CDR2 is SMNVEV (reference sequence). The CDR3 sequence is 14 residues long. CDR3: CASSPGPWAGELFF. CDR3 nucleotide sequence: TGTGCCAGCAGTCCTGGGCCCTGGGCCGGGGAGCTGTTTTTT.

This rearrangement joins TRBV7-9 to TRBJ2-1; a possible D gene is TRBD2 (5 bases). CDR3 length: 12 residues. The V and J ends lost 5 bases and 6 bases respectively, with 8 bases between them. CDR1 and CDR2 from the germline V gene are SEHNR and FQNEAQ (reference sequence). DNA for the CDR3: TGTGCCAGCAGCCCCGGAGGCAATGAGCAGTTCTTC. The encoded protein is CASSPGGNEQFF.

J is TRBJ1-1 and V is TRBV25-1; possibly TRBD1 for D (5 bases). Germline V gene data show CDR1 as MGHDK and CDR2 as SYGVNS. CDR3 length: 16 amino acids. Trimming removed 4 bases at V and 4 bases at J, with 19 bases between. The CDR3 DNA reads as TGTGCCAGCAGTGGAGTGGGAGGGGTTCGGTCCACTGAAGCTTTCTTT. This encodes CASSGVGGVRSTEAFF. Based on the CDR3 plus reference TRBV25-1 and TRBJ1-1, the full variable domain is EADIYQTPRYLVIGTGKKITLECSQTMGHDKMYWYQQDPGMELHLIHYSYGVNSTEKGDLSSESTVSRIRTEHFPLTLESARPSHTSQYLCASSGVGGVRSTEAFFGQGTRLTVV.

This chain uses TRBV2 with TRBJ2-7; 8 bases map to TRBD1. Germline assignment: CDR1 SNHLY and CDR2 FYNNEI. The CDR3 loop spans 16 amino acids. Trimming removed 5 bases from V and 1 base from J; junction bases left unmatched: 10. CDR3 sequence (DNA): TGTGCCAGCAGTCCCGTCCCTAGGACAGGGTCCTACGAGCAGTACTTC. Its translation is CASSPVPRTGSYEQYF.

This chain's CDR3 is CSVGNSNTGELFF. CDR3 coding DNA: TGCAGCGTTGGAAACAGCAACACCGGGGAGCTGTTTTTT. This chain links TRBV29-1 with TRBJ2-2; D unclear. The CDR3 spans 13 residues. CDR1 is SQVTM and CDR2 is ANQGSEA in the germline V gene. With 4 bases removed from V and 2 bases from J, the gap between germline ends came to 8 bases.

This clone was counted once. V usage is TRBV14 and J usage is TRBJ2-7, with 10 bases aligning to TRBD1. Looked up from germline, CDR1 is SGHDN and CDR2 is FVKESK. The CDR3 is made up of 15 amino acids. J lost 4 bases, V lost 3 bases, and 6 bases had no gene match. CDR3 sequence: CASSQGPGQGYEQYF. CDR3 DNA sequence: TGTGCCAGCAGCCAGGGACCGGGACAGGGGTACGAGCAGTACTTC.

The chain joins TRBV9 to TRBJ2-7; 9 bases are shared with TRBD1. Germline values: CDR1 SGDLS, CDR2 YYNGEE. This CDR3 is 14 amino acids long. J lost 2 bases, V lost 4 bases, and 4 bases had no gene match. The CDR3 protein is CASSPGTGPYEQYF. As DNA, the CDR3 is TGTGCCAGCAGCCCTGGGACAGGGCCCTACGAGCAGTACTTC.

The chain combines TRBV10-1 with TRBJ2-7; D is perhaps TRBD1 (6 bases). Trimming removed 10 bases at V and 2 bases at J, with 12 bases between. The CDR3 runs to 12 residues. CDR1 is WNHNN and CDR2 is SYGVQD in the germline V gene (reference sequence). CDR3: CANSSGAYEQYF. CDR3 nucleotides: TGCGCCAACTCCTCAGGGGCCTACGAGCAGTACTTC.

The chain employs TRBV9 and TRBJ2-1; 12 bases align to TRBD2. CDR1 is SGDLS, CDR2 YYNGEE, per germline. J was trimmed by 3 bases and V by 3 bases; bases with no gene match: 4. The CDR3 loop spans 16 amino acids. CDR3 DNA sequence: TGTGCCAGCAGCGCCTGGACTAGCGGGGACTACAATGAGCAGTTCTTC. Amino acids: CASSAWTSGDYNEQFF. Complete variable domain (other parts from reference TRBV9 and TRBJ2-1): DSGVTQTPKHLITATGQRVTLRCSPRSGDLSVYWYQQSLDQGLQFLIQYYNGEERAKGNILERFSAQQFPDLHSELNLSSLELGDSALYFCASSAWTSGDYNEQFFGPGTRLTVL.

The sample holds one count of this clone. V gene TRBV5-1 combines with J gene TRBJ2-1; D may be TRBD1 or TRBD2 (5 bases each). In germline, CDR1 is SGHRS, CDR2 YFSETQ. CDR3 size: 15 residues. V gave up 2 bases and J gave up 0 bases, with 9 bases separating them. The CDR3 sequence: CASSFRDPSYNEQFF. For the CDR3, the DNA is TGCGCCAGCAGCTTCCGGGACCCCTCCTACAATGAGCAGTTCTTC.

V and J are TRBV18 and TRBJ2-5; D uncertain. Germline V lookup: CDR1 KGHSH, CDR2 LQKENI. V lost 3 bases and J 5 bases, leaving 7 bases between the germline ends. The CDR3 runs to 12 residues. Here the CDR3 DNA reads TGTGCCAGCTCACCCCTTGGGGAGACCCAGTACTTC. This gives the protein CASSPLGETQYF.

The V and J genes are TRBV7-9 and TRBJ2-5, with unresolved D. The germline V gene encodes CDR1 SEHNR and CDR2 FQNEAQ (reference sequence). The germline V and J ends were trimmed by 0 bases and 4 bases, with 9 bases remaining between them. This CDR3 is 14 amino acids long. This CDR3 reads CASSLASATETQYF. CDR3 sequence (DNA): TGTGCCAGCAGCTTAGCATCAGCAACAGAGACCCAGTACTTC.

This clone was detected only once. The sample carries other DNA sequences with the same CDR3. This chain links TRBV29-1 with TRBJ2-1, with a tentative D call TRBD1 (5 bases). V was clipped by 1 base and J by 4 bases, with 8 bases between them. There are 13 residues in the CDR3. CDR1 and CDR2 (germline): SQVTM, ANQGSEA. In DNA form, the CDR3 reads TGCAGCGTTGAAGGGGGCCGATACAATGAGCAGTTCTTC. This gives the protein CSVEGGRYNEQFF.

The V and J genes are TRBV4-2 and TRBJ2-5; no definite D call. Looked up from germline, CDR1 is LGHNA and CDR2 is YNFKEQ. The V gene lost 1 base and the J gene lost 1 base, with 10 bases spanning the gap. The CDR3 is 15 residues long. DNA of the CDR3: TGTGCCAGCAGCCAAGCCTCCCAATTCCAAGAGACCCAGTACTTC. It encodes CASSQASQFQETQYF.

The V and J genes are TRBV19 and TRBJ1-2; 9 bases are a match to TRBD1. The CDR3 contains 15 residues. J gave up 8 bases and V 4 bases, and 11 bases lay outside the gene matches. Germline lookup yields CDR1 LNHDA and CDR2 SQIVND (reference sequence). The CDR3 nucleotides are TGTGCCAGTAGTACCGGGACAGGGCCATTCTTCGGCTACACCTTC. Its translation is CASSTGTGPFFGYTF.

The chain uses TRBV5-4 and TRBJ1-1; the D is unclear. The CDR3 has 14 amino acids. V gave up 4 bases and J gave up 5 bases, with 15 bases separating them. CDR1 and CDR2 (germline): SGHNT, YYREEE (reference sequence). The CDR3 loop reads CASSDAVKGTEAFF. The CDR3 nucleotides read TGTGCCAGCAGCGATGCGGTAAAAGGAACTGAAGCTTTCTTT.

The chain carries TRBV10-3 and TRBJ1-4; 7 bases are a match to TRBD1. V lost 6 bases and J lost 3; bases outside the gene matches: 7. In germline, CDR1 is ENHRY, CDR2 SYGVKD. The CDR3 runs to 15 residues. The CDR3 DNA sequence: TGTGCCATCAGGGGCGGCGACAGGGCTAATGAAAAACTGTTTTTT. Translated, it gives CAIRGGDRANEKLFF.